Shown below are 21 T cell receptor beta chains from a single sample sequenced in a study of blood T cell repertoires in COVID-19. Some clones are missing from TCRdb's copy, which holds only in-frame ones; the method was immunoSEQ multiplex PCR. The sample lists about 160,000 clones; 70% to 90% were seen once. Sample: peripheral blood. These receptors were collected from a woman aged 55-75 years with COVID-19, enrolled during active disease.

The J gene is TRBJ2-1, the V gene TRBV11-3; 7 bases match TRBD2. Germline CDR1 SGHNT, CDR2 YENEEA. The length of the CDR3 is 12 residues. J gave up 10 bases and V 3 bases, and 3 bases lay outside the gene matches. CDR3 sequence: CASSLREGEQFF. The DNA of the CDR3 is TGTGCCAGCAGCTTGAGGGAGGGAGAGCAGTTCTTC.

This clone was seen more than once but under ten times. The V call is TRBV15, the J call TRBJ2-3; D call uncertain. Trimming shortened V by 2 bases and J by 3 bases, and 6 bases separated the two germline ends. CDR3 length equals 13 residues. Looked up from germline, CDR1 is LNHNV and CDR2 is YYDKDF (reference sequence). In nucleotides, the CDR3 is TGTGCCACCAGCAGACCCGAGACAGATACGCAGTATTTT. Translated, it gives CATSRPETDTQYF. The full variable domain, completed using reference TRBV15 and TRBJ2-3, is DAMVIQNPRYQVTQFGKPVTLSCSQTLNHNVMYWYQQKSSQAPKLLFHYYDKDFNNEADTPDNFQSRRPNTSFCFLDIRSPGLGDTAMYLCATSRPETDTQYFGPGTRLTVL.

This clone has more than one count but fewer than ten. Other DNA sequences in this sample translate to the same CDR3. The chain has TRBV18 and TRBJ2-7, with unresolved D. Germline V gives CDR1 KGHSH, CDR2 LQKENI. V lost 0 bases and J 1 base, leaving 4 bases between the germline ends. The CDR3 covers 13 residues. The CDR3 sequence is CASSPPGSYEQYF. In DNA, the CDR3 is TGTGCCAGCTCACCACCCGGGTCCTACGAGCAGTACTTC.

The chain has TRBV7-9 and TRBJ1-2, with D tentatively TRBD1 (5 bases). V dropped 5 bases and J dropped 2 bases, with 21 bases sitting between them. CDR3 length: 17 residues. Germline lookup yields CDR1 SEHNR and CDR2 FQNEAQ (reference sequence). CDR3 sequence: CASSPALGVAGNYGYTF. The CDR3 DNA follows: TGTGCCAGCAGCCCCGCTTTAGGGGTTGCAGGGAACTATGGCTACACCTTC.

The chain combines TRBV18 with TRBJ2-3, with D perhaps TRBD1 (5 bases). V lost 6 bases and J lost 2, with 15 bases in between. Germline CDR1 and CDR2: KGHSH and LQKENI. The CDR3 contains 15 residues. The CDR3 DNA reads TGTGCCAGCTCCGCAGGGATGGGGTCCACAGATACGCAGTATTTT. Its protein product is CASSAGMGSTDTQYF.

This chain uses TRBV5-4 with TRBJ2-1; 12 bases map to TRBD1. Germline CDR1 SGHNT, CDR2 YYREEE (reference sequence). CDR3 length equals 15 residues. V was clipped by 2 bases and J by 7 bases; unmatched bases: 4. CDR3 in DNA: TGTGCCAGCAGCTTAGGGGACAGGGGGCGTAATGAGCAGTTCTTC. Translated, it gives CASSLGDRGRNEQFF. Supplemented by reference TRBV5-4 and TRBJ2-1, the full variable domain reads ETGVTQSPTHLIKTRGQQVTLRCSSQSGHNTVSWYQQALGQGPQFIFQYYREEENGRGNFPPRFSGLQFPNYSSELNVNALELDDSALYLCASSLGDRGRNEQFFGPGTRLTVL.

This clone has a single count. This chain joins TRBV6-5 and TRBJ1-5; D is unresolved. The germline V and J ends were trimmed by 5 bases and 1 base, with 12 bases remaining between them. The CDR3 has 15 amino acids. Germline V gene lookup returns CDR1 MNHEY and CDR2 SVGAGI. The CDR3 DNA is TGTGCCAGCAGTCCCGGGAGCCCGAGCAATCAGCCCCAGCATTTT. Translating it yields CASSPGSPSNQPQHF.

The J gene is TRBJ1-6, the V gene TRBV2; weak D call: TRBD1 (6 bases). Germline V gene sequence: CDR1 SNHLY, CDR2 FYNNEI. The CDR3 sequence is 14 residues long. Trimming shortened V by 5 bases and J by 6 bases, and 11 bases separated the two germline ends. The CDR3 DNA sequence: TGTGCCAGCAGTCTAACAGGGTCTAATTCACCCCTCCACTTT. It translates to CASSLTGSNSPLHF.

This sequence joins TRBV29-1 and TRBJ1-2, with TRBD1 matching 7 bases. The CDR3 runs 14 residues. Per the germline V gene, CDR1 is SQVTM and CDR2 is ANQGSEA. Trimming at V came to 2 bases and at J to 1 base, leaving 4 bases not matched to a gene. CDR3 sequence: CSVESRDSNYGYTF. CDR3 in DNA: TGCAGCGTTGAATCCCGGGACAGTAACTATGGCTACACCTTC.

V and J are TRBV7-2 and TRBJ1-2; a weak D match, TRBD1 (5 bases). Between the trimmed V and J ends, which lost 4 bases and 4 bases, there was a span of 13 bases. Germline V lookup: CDR1 SGHTA, CDR2 FQGNSA. The CDR3 consists of 14 residues. The CDR3 DNA is TGTGCCAGCAGCTCCTCCCAGGGACTCTATGGCTACACCTTC. Amino acid sequence: CASSSSQGLYGYTF.

The gene calls are TRBV19 and TRBJ1-5; 7 bases match TRBD1. Germline loops: CDR1 LNHDA, CDR2 SQIVND (reference sequence). This CDR3 region has 15 residues. With 5 bases clipped from V and 4 bases from J, the junction kept 8 bases outside the gene matches. Here the CDR3 reads CASSVGDRLNQPQHF. In nucleotides, the CDR3 is TGTGCCAGTAGTGTCGGGGACAGACTAAATCAGCCCCAGCATTTT.

The rearrangement links TRBV7-9 to TRBJ1-2, with 8 positions matching TRBD1. CDR1 SEHNR and CDR2 FQNEAQ come from the germline V gene (reference sequence). The CDR3 loop spans 16 amino acids. The J segment lost 7 bases and the V segment lost 1 base, leaving 11 bases of the junction unmatched. CDR3 in DNA: TGTGCCAGCAGCTTAGGTACAGGGGGGATTATCTCTGGCTACACCTTC. This encodes CASSLGTGGIISGYTF.

This clone was picked up one time. V gene TRBV9 combines with J gene TRBJ1-2, with D perhaps matching TRBD1 (5 bases). This CDR3 region has 13 residues. V was clipped by 3 bases and J by 4 bases, with 10 bases between them. Germline V CDR1 and CDR2: SGDLS, YYNGEE. The CDR3 DNA follows: TGTGCCAGCAGCGGCAGGGTTTTCTATGGCTACACCTTC. This sequence encodes CASSGRVFYGYTF.

V is TRBV10-1 and J is TRBJ1-2; D not certain. This CDR3 comprises 13 residues. The V gene's germline CDR1 is WNHNN and CDR2 SYGVQD (reference sequence). The V gene lost 2 bases and the J gene lost 7 bases, with 11 bases spanning the gap. The CDR3 reads CASSEAPARGYTF. The CDR3 DNA reads as TGCGCCAGCAGTGAGGCCCCAGCGCGTGGCTACACCTTC.

V usage is TRBV7-2 and J usage is TRBJ2-3; possibly TRBD1 for D (6 bases). V dropped 4 bases and J dropped 6 bases, with 11 bases sitting between them. CDR3 length: 13 residues. CDR1 is SGHTA, CDR2 FQGNSA, per germline. The CDR3 sequence is CASSSYQGDTQYF. The DNA of the CDR3 is TGTGCCAGCAGCTCCTACCAGGGGGATACGCAGTATTTT.

The chain employs TRBV7-8 and TRBJ2-5; TRBD2 matches 14 bases. Germline V gene data show CDR1 as SGHVS and CDR2 as FQNEAQ. Trimming took 5 bases from V and 0 from J; bases not matched to a gene: 5. The CDR3 extends over 17 amino acids. The CDR3, as DNA: TGTGCCAGCAGCCCGCGGACTAGCGGGAGGTACCAAGAGACCCAGTACTTC. Translating gives CASSPRTSGRYQETQYF. The entire variable domain, with the rest obtained from reference TRBV7-8 and TRBJ2-5, is as follows: GAGVSQSPRYKVAKRGQDVALRCDPISGHVSLFWYQQALGQGPEFLTYFQNEAQLDKSGLPSDRFFAERPEGSVSTLKIQRTQQEDSAVYLCASSPRTSGRYQETQYFGPGTRLLVL.

Notes on this clone: Germline and junction disagree at one end, which may indicate a read error. This sequence joins TRBV20-1 and TRBJ1-1, with 7 positions matching TRBD1. Germline V gene data show CDR1 as DFQATT and CDR2 as SNEGSKA (reference sequence). This CDR3 comprises 10 residues. The CDR3 coding sequence is TGCAGTGCTAGAAATGGACAGGCCATCTTT. Encoded protein: CSARNGQAIF.

The chain is built from TRBV10-1 and TRBJ2-1; TRBD2 might be the D (6 bases). The length of the CDR3 is 14 residues. The V and J ends lost 2 bases and 4 bases respectively, with 9 bases between them. Germline V gives CDR1 WNHNN, CDR2 SYGVQD (reference sequence). As DNA, the CDR3 is TGCGCCAGCAGTGAGACTAGCAAATACAATGAGCAGTTCTTC. Translation gives CASSETSKYNEQFF.

The chain uses TRBV6-4 and TRBJ1-6; 9 positions agree with TRBD1. Trimming took 5 bases from V and 9 from J; bases not matched to a gene: 8. CDR3 size: 15 residues. Germline V gene sequence: CDR1 MRHNA, CDR2 SNTAGT. As DNA, the CDR3 is TGTGCCAGCAGTAATTCCGGGACAGGGCTTTCACCCCTCCACTTT. It yields the protein CASSNSGTGLSPLHF.

The V and J genes are TRBV6-5 and TRBJ1-1, with a tentative D call TRBD1 (6 bases). Trimming cost V 7 bases and J 1 base, with 13 bases left between them. The CDR3 runs 14 residues. Germline V gives CDR1 MNHEY, CDR2 SVGAGI. CDR3 region: CASTLQGPNTEAFF. As DNA, the CDR3 is TGTGCCAGCACCTTACAGGGCCCGAACACTGAAGCTTTCTTT.

V is TRBV27 and J is TRBJ2-1; D uncertain. Germline loops: CDR1 MNHEY, CDR2 SMNVEV (reference sequence). Trimming pared 4 bases from V and 10 bases from J, leaving 11 bases between. This CDR3 has 12 amino acids. CDR3 protein: CASSSPVSEQFF. DNA for the CDR3: TGTGCCAGCAGTTCCCCAGTCTCGGAGCAGTTCTTC.